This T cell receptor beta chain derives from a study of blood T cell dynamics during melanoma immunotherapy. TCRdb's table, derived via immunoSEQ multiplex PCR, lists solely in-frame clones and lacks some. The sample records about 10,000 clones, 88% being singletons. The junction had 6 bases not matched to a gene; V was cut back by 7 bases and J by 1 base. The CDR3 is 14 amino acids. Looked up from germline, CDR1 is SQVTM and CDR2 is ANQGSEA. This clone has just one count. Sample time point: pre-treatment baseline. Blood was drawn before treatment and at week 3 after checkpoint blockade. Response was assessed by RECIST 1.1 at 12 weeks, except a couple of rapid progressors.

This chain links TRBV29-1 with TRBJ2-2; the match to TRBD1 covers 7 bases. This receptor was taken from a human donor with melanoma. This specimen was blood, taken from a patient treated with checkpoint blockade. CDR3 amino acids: CSANRDRNTGELFF. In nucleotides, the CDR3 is TGCAGCGCCAACCGGGACAGGAACACCGGGGAGCTGTTTTTT.